The 14 T cell receptor beta chains in this list originate from one sample, sequenced in a study of glioma-infiltrating T cells after dendritic cell vaccination (dated by TCRdb to about 2016). Explained via the paper, the time point label denotes: after dendritic cell vaccination, including at tumor progression/relapse. The library was prepared using the immunoSEQ multiplex PCR assay. In its TCRdb copy, this immuneACCESS table keeps in-frame sequences only and misses some clones. Where compared with another copy, unresolved V genes explain less than half of these, and the others have no known cause. The sample data list approximately 91,000 clones, and roughly four fifths of these were observed just once. The ten largest clones add up to 2.1% of the sample. Material: blood, obtained after dendritic cell vaccination. The origin of the receptors is a human donor with glioblastoma.

The genes are TRBV14 and TRBJ1-1; a possible D gene is TRBD1 (6 bases). There are 12 residues in the CDR3. Germline V gene lookup returns CDR1 SGHDN and CDR2 FVKESK. V lost 3 bases to trimming and J lost 7 bases, with 9 bases between them. The chain's CDR3 is CASSQYRDEAFF. CDR3 nucleotide sequence: TGTGCCAGCAGCCAGTACAGGGATGAAGCTTTCTTT.

Concerning this clone: Other DNA sequences in the sample encode the same CDR3. The V call is TRBV18, the J call TRBJ1-1; D may be TRBD1 (5 bases). CDR1 and CDR2 from the germline V gene are KGHSH and LQKENI. The length of the CDR3 is 14 residues. Trimming took 2 bases from V and 5 from J, leaving 12 bases between them. The CDR3 sequence: CASSPKSGGTEAFF. The CDR3 DNA sequence: TGTGCCAGCTCACCAAAATCCGGGGGGACTGAAGCTTTCTTT.

This clone was seen a few times. This chain joins TRBV2 and TRBJ1-2, with 7 bases aligning to TRBD1. The germline CDR1 and CDR2 sequences are SNHLY and FYNNEI. The V gene end was trimmed by 5 bases and the J gene end by 4 bases; junction bases not matched to a gene: 10. This CDR3 comprises 15 residues. The CDR3 is CASSSTGIRIYGYTF. The CDR3 bases are TGTGCCAGCAGTTCGACAGGGATTAGAATCTATGGCTACACCTTC.

The chain couples TRBV29-1 to TRBJ1-1, with D unresolved. Trimming took 7 bases from V and 7 from J, leaving 13 bases between them. This CDR3 region has 11 residues. Germline V gene lookup returns CDR1 SQVTM and CDR2 ANQGSEA. As DNA, the CDR3 is TGCAGCGCCCTATTGTCGGTTGAAGCTTTCTTT. Translated, it gives CSALLSVEAFF.

This clone has just one count. This chain joins TRBV5-1 and TRBJ2-1, with 16 nucleotides matching TRBD2. Germline CDR1 reads SGHRS; CDR2 reads YFSETQ. This CDR3 contains 18 residues. J lost 5 bases, V lost 3 bases, and 8 bases had no gene match. The CDR3 loop is CASSYRRGLAGGDNEQFF. The CDR3 DNA sequence: TGCGCCAGCAGCTACCGACGGGGACTAGCGGGAGGGGACAATGAGCAGTTCTTC. The full variable domain, rest sourced from reference TRBV5-1 and TRBJ2-1, is KAGVTQTPRYLIKTRGQQVTLSCSPISGHRSVSWYQQTPGQGLQFLFEYFSETQRNKGNFPGRFSGRQFSNSRSEMNVSTLELGDSALYLCASSYRRGLAGGDNEQFFGPGTRLTVL.

The chain is built from TRBV25-1 and TRBJ2-5; TRBD2 might be the D (7 bases). The DNA end favors TRBJ2-7, so the J call may be wrong. CDR1 is MGHDK and CDR2 is SYGVNS in the germline V gene. The CDR3 runs to 14 residues. Written as DNA, the CDR3 is TGTGCCAGCAAAGGGGGGGGATCCTCCTACGAGCAGTACTTC. Protein product: CASKGGGSSYEQYF.

Regarding this clone: The sample has other DNA sequences that encode this CDR3 too. V usage is TRBV7-2 and J usage is TRBJ1-2; 10 bases map to TRBD1. CDR1 SGHTA and CDR2 FQGNSA come from the germline V gene. This CDR3 is 14 amino acids long. J gave up 8 bases and V 0 bases, and 3 bases lay outside the gene matches. CDR3 loop: CASSLATGGGGYTF. The CDR3, as DNA: TGTGCCAGCAGCTTAGCGACAGGGGGCGGGGGCTACACCTTC.

The gene calls are TRBV7-8 and TRBJ2-7, with 9 positions matching TRBD1. The CDR3 is made up of 14 amino acids. Trimming removed 1 base from V and 7 bases from J; junction bases left unmatched: 5. CDR1 SGHVS and CDR2 FQNEAQ come from the germline V gene. The CDR3 protein is CASSLVVGTGEQYV. The DNA of the CDR3 is TGTGCCAGCAGCTTAGTTGTAGGGACAGGGGAGCAGTACGTC.

V and J are TRBV19 and TRBJ2-5; D may be TRBD1 (6 bases). The V gene lost 4 bases and the J gene lost 2 bases, with 11 bases spanning the gap. The V gene's germline CDR1 is LNHDA and CDR2 SQIVND (reference sequence). This CDR3 has 14 residues. As DNA, the CDR3 is TGTGCCAGTAGTAGGGGGCAGGTTCAAGAGACCCAGTACTTC. Its protein is CASSRGQVQETQYF.

This clone has only one observation. The chain carries TRBV11-2 and TRBJ2-7, with no clear D. Germline V lookup: CDR1 SGHAT, CDR2 FQNNGV. V lost 5 bases and J 0 bases, leaving 8 bases between the germline ends. The CDR3 totals 13 residues. This CDR3 is CASSPGSSYEQYF. The CDR3 DNA reads as TGTGCCAGCAGCCCCGGTAGCTCCTACGAGCAGTACTTC.

V and J are TRBV19 and TRBJ1-1; D gene ambiguous. The CDR3 consists of 14 residues. Germline lookup yields CDR1 LNHDA and CDR2 SQIVND (reference sequence). The V gene lost 6 bases and the J gene lost 0 bases, with 11 bases spanning the gap. CDR3 residues: CASRVLNMNTEAFF. DNA of the CDR3: TGTGCCAGTAGGGTACTCAATATGAACACTGAAGCTTTCTTT.

This clone was seen just once. The chain employs TRBV29-1 and TRBJ1-6; D not certain. The germline CDR1 and CDR2 sequences are SQVTM and ANQGSEA. This CDR3 region has 15 residues. V gave up 6 bases and J gave up 0 bases, with 12 bases separating them. This chain's CDR3 is CSVQDGSSYNSPLHF. The CDR3 DNA sequence: TGCAGCGTCCAGGACGGGAGCTCCTATAATTCACCCCTCCACTTT.

The rearrangement joins TRBV27 to TRBJ1-6, with a weak D call TRBD1 (6 bases). CDR1 is MNHEY, CDR2 SMNVEV, per germline (reference sequence). The CDR3 loop spans 16 amino acids. With 5 bases removed from V and 2 bases from J, the gap between germline ends came to 13 bases. For the CDR3, the DNA is TGTGCCAGCAGTCCTCCGACAGGCGCCTATAATTCACCCCTCCACTTT. Protein sequence: CASSPPTGAYNSPLHF.

This clone was picked up a small number of times. The chain recombines TRBV6-1 with TRBJ1-1; 10 positions match TRBD1. Germline loops: CDR1 MNHNS, CDR2 SASEGT. The V and J ends lost 1 base and 1 base, in that order; junction bases with no gene match: 0. This CDR3 comprises 15 residues. Written as DNA, the CDR3 is TGTGCCAGCAGTGAAGGGACAGGGGGGAACACTGAAGCTTTCTTT. It yields the protein CASSEGTGGNTEAFF.